This T cell receptor beta chain came from a study of graft-versus-host responses after intestinal transplantation. Looking at the study overall: The whole recipient group had anti-thymocyte globulin induction followed by tacrolimus and steroids for roughly 3 years.

Notes on the study in general: Marrow from the recipient contained GvH clones, some of which had appeared first in ileum or blood.

Trimming cost V 1 base and J 12 bases, with 18 bases left between them. There are 14 residues in the CDR3. Germline lookup yields CDR1 LNHDA and CDR2 SQIVND (reference sequence). A word on this clone: The antigen is not known.

The protocol was immunoSEQ multiplex PCR, while the TCRdb copy is restricted to in-frame clones and leaves out a portion. The table shows some 82,000 clones, with 80% to 90% occurring only once. The V and J genes are TRBV19 and TRBJ2-5; D is possibly TRBD1 (6 bases). The clonotype was recovered from a human donor who was the organ donor for an intestinal transplant. The sample consisted of unstimulated CD8+ T cells sorted from spleen or lymph node cells, taken before transplant. The CDR3 loop is CASSIAGDPRPEYF. The DNA of the CDR3 is TGTGCCAGTAGTATAGCAGGGGACCCACGGCCGGAGTACTTC. Complete variable domain (other parts from reference TRBV19 and TRBJ2-5): DGGITQSPKYLFRKEGQNVTLSCEQNLNHDAMYWYRQDPGQGLRLIYYSQIVNDFQKGDIAEGYSVSREKKESFPLTVTSAQKNPTAFYLCASSIAGDPRPEYFGPGTRLLVL.